This TCR beta chain was obtained from a study of blood T cell repertoires in COVID-19. Sequencing used immunoSEQ multiplex PCR; TCRdb keeps in-frame clones, though not all of them. The table has 73,000 or so clones, approximately 82% seen once. The length of the CDR3 is 15 residues. V gave up 4 bases and J gave up 5 bases, with 16 bases separating them. Germline CDR1 reads MGHRA; CDR2 reads YSYEKL. This chain joins TRBV4-1 and TRBJ2-3, with no clear D. Sequenced input: peripheral blood. The receptor's source is a man aged 45-65 years with active COVID-19. The CDR3 sequence is CASSPLVLDIDTQYF. CDR3 sequence (DNA): TGCGCCAGCAGCCCCCTAGTCCTCGATATAGATACGCAGTATTTT.